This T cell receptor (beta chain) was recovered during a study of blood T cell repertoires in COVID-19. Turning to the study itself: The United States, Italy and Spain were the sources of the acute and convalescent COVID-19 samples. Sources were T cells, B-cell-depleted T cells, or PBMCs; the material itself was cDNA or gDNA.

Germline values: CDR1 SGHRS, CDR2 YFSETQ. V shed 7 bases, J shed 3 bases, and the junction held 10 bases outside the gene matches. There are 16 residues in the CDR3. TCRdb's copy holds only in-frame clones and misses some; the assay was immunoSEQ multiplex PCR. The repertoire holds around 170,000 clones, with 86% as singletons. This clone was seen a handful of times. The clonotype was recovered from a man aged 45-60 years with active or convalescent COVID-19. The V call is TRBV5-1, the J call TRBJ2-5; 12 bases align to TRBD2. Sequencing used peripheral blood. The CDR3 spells CASSTQRTSGEETQYF. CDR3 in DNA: TGCGCCAGCTCCACCCAGAGGACTAGCGGGGAAGAGACCCAGTACTTC.